A single sample is the source of the 25 T cell receptor beta chains below, sequenced in a study of blood T cells in healthy people across ages (dated by TCRdb to between 2015 and 2016). The protocol used for the library was 5' RACE. Sequencing was performed on an Illumina HiSeq 2500. A second roughly 6 to 12 cycle PCR used a sample-barcoded 5' primer and a J-beta primer mix. TCRdb reanalyzed the raw reads on its own, using fastp at Q25 for trimming and MiXCR for clone calling, and kept in-frame beta chains. Rows are unified per CDR3 protein, each entry keeping the most common DNA and genes. This sample is represented by about 690,000 distinct CDR3 sequences; around 43% of them were singletons. The ten largest clones take up about 32% of the sample. Sequencing was carried out using blood. The receptor set was obtained from an elderly man in good health.

There are many counts of this clonotype. The rearrangement links TRBV3-1 to TRBJ2-3, with 8 positions matching TRBD2. Unmatched junction bases numbered 5, after V lost 5 bases and J lost 1 base. This CDR3 has 15 residues. CDR1 and CDR2 from the germline V gene are LGHDT and YNNKEL (reference sequence). DNA for the CDR3: TGTGCCAGCAGCGTATCGACTAGCGGCACAGATACGCAGTATTTT. It codes for CASSVSTSGTDTQYF.

This clonotype was detected only a few times. The chain uses TRBV5-1 and TRBJ2-7; D is perhaps TRBD1 or TRBD2 (5 bases each). The CDR3 is made up of 15 amino acids. The V gene's germline CDR1 is SGHRS and CDR2 YFSETQ. Trimming took off 0 bases at V and 2 bases at J, with 12 bases between the two ends. The CDR3 DNA is TGCGCCAGCAGCTTGGACGGGACGGTCACCTACGAGCAGTACTTC. This translates into CASSLDGTVTYEQYF.

This chain links TRBV9 with TRBJ2-3; TRBD1 agrees at 8 bases. From germline, CDR1 is SGDLS and CDR2 YYNGEE. This CDR3 is built from 16 residues. V dropped 3 bases and J dropped 3; count of bases not matched to a gene: 9. The CDR3 nucleotides are TGTGCCAGCAGCGCGATTCAGGGGGCGCCTACAGATACGCAGTATTTT. Protein product: CASSAIQGAPTDTQYF.

The rearrangement links TRBV11-2 to TRBJ2-1, with 7 bases fitting TRBD1. The V and J ends lost 2 bases and 5 bases, in that order; junction bases with no gene match: 9. The CDR3 covers 16 residues. Germline assignment: CDR1 SGHAT and CDR2 FQNNGV. The DNA of the CDR3 is TGTGCCAGCAGCTTATCTTCCGGGACAGCTAACAATGAGCAGTTCTTC. It translates to CASSLSSGTANNEQFF.

V and J are TRBV10-3 and TRBJ1-1, with D uncertain. V lost 0 bases, J lost 2 bases, and 4 bases lay in between. Looked up from germline, CDR1 is ENHRY and CDR2 is SYGVKD. The CDR3 runs to 13 residues. The chain's CDR3 is CAISESYNTEAFF. The CDR3 bases are TGTGCCATCAGTGAGTCTTATAACACTGAAGCTTTCTTT.

The chain couples TRBV5-5 to TRBJ1-1; no reliable D call. The CDR3 spans 14 residues. The germline V gene has CDR1 SGHKS and CDR2 YYEKEE (reference sequence). V gave up 2 bases and J gave up 3 bases, with 11 bases separating them. In DNA form, the CDR3 reads TGTGCCAGCAGCTTATTTCCTGGGGACACTGAAGCTTTCTTT. Protein: CASSLFPGDTEAFF. The variable domain in full, with the rest retrieved from reference TRBV5-5 and TRBJ1-1, is DAGVTQSPTHLIKTRGQQVTLRCSPISGHKSVSWYQQVLGQGPQFIFQYYEKEERGRGNFPDRFSARQFPNYSSELNVNALLLGDSALYLCASSLFPGDTEAFFGQGTRLTVV.

This clonotype was recorded a few times. This sequence joins TRBV6-4 and TRBJ2-1; the match to TRBD1 covers 7 bases. V lost 3 bases, J lost 10 bases, and 3 bases stayed unmatched. CDR3 length equals 12 residues. CDR1 and CDR2 from the germline V gene are MRHNA and SNTAGT. The CDR3 is CASSEGGGEQFF. As DNA, the CDR3 is TGTGCCAGCAGTGAAGGGGGCGGGGAGCAGTTCTTC.

The V and J genes are TRBV2 and TRBJ2-1; 10 bases map to TRBD1. This CDR3 comprises 15 residues. Germline V gives CDR1 SNHLY, CDR2 FYNNEI. V was pared by 5 bases and J by 7 bases, with 8 bases of the junction left unmatched. The CDR3 sequence is CASSSDRGRRNEQFF. The CDR3 DNA sequence: TGTGCCAGCAGTTCTGACAGGGGGCGCAGGAATGAGCAGTTCTTC.

This clonotype was seen more than once but under ten times. The V call is TRBV3-1, the J call TRBJ1-4; D not certain. In germline, CDR1 is LGHDT, CDR2 YNNKEL (reference sequence). This CDR3 has 15 residues. With 1 base removed from V and 4 bases from J, the gap between germline ends came to 10 bases. CDR3 in DNA: TGTGCCAGCAGCCAAGTTGGGGAAGATAATGAAAAACTGTTTTTT. This gives the protein CASSQVGEDNEKLFF. Filled out from reference TRBV3-1 and TRBJ1-4, the complete variable domain reads DTAVSQTPKYLVTQMGNDKSIKCEQNLGHDTMYWYKQDSKKFLKIMFSYNNKELIINETVPNRFSPKSPDKAHLNLHINSLELGDSAVYFCASSQVGEDNEKLFFGSGTQLSVL.

With regard to this clonotype: The junction does not match germline at one end; this may be a read error. This chain joins TRBV4-2 and TRBJ1-6, with D hard to call. Germline CDR1 is LGHNA and CDR2 is YNFKEQ. The CDR3 sequence is 18 residues long. The CDR3, as DNA: TGTGCCAGCAGTTCCAATCTGGGGAGGTTTTCCTATAATTCACCCCCCCACTTT. Its protein is CASSSNLGRFSYNSPPHF.

Points on this clonotype: Given a much more abundant clone one base away, this may be a read error. The chain joins TRBV4-1 to TRBJ2-1; maybe TRBD1 (6 bases). CDR3 size: 15 residues. V lost 3 bases to trimming and J lost 13 bases, with 22 bases between them. Germline V CDR1 and CDR2: MGHRA, YSYEKL. The CDR3 protein is CASSQDRTVQETQFF. The CDR3 coding sequence is TGCGCCAGCAGCCAGGATCGGACAGTCCAAGAGACCCAGTTCTTC.

This clonotype was detected only a few times. This chain uses TRBV6-2 or TRBV6-3 with TRBJ2-7; D is perhaps TRBD1 (5 bases). The V gene's germline CDR1 is MNHEY and CDR2 SVGEGT. Trimming took 0 bases from V and 1 from J, leaving 16 bases between them. This CDR3 has 17 residues. The CDR3 reads CASSYSTGAGRSYEQYF. The CDR3 nucleotides read TGTGCCAGCAGTTACTCCACTGGGGCAGGTCGGTCCTACGAGCAGTACTTC.

This chain connects TRBV20-1 to TRBJ1-5; D call uncertain. Germline V gives CDR1 DFQATT, CDR2 SNEGSKA (reference sequence). V was trimmed by 5 bases and J by 4 bases, leaving 12 bases between them. The length of the CDR3 is 13 residues. The CDR3 nucleotides are TGCAGTGCTCTCTCGGGTTGGAATCAGCCCCAGCATTTT. Translation: CSALSGWNQPQHF.

This rearrangement joins TRBV20-1 to TRBJ1-5; D remains unclear. Germline V gene data show CDR1 as DFQATT and CDR2 as SNEGSKA (reference sequence). V gave up 5 bases and J gave up 1 base, with 15 bases separating them. CDR3 length equals 15 residues. CDR3 amino acids: CSARHNLRSNQPQHF. The CDR3 DNA sequence: TGCAGTGCTCGCCACAATCTAAGGAGCAATCAGCCCCAGCATTTT.

V and J are TRBV11-2 and TRBJ2-1; D is perhaps TRBD1 or TRBD2 (6 bases each). V was trimmed by 3 bases and J by 10 bases, leaving 13 bases between them. In germline, CDR1 is SGHAT, CDR2 FQNNGV. This CDR3 spans 13 amino acids. The CDR3 DNA reads as TGTGCCAGCAGCTTGGACGGGGGCATAGAGCAGTTCTTC. Protein product: CASSLDGGIEQFF.

The gene calls are TRBV7-6 and TRBJ2-5, with 11 bases that match TRBD2. V was clipped by 1 base and J by 11 bases; unmatched bases: 12. The CDR3 has 16 residues. Germline values: CDR1 SGHVS, CDR2 FNYEAQ. As DNA, the CDR3 is TGTGCCAGCAGCTTAGGAGCTAGCGGGGGGTTCTATGAGCAGTACTTC. Translation: CASSLGASGGFYEQYF.

This rearrangement joins TRBV7-9 to TRBJ1-1; D might be TRBD1 (5 bases). The germline V gene encodes CDR1 SEHNR and CDR2 FQNEAQ (reference sequence). V dropped 7 bases and J dropped 2 bases, with 14 bases sitting between them. The CDR3 covers 14 residues. This chain's CDR3 is CASTRSGGNTEAFF. The DNA of the CDR3 is TGTGCCAGCACCAGAAGTGGGGGAAACACTGAAGCTTTCTTT.

This clonotype has a handful of counts. This chain links TRBV6-1 with TRBJ2-7; D perhaps matches TRBD1 (6 bases). Trimming cost V 6 bases and J 4 bases, with 19 bases left between them. CDR3 size: 15 residues. Germline V gene lookup returns CDR1 MNHNS and CDR2 SASEGT. The CDR3 sequence is CASRVPGVKYYEQYF. DNA for the CDR3: TGTGCCAGCAGGGTACCAGGGGTGAAGTATTACGAGCAGTACTTC.

This clonotype was seen only a few times. This chain links TRBV7-8 with TRBJ2-1; D gene unclear. Trimming pared 1 base from V and 0 bases from J, leaving 7 bases between. There are 15 residues in the CDR3. The germline V gene encodes CDR1 SGHVS and CDR2 FQNEAQ. CDR3 in DNA: TGTGCCAGCAGCTTAGAGTACAGCTCCTACAATGAGCAGTTCTTC. Amino acids: CASSLEYSSYNEQFF.

The chain couples TRBV5-1 to TRBJ2-3; 9 bases map to TRBD2. CDR1 SGHRS and CDR2 YFSETQ come from the germline V gene. Trimming at V came to 8 bases and at J to 4 bases, leaving 11 bases not matched to a gene. The CDR3 is made up of 15 amino acids. The CDR3: CASGPGTSRSDTQYF. The CDR3 DNA sequence: TGCGCCAGTGGACCGGGGACTAGCCGCTCAGATACGCAGTATTTT.

About this clonotype: A clone one base away is much larger, so this may be a read error. This rearrangement joins TRBV6-2 or TRBV6-3 to TRBJ2-1; D call uncertain. Trimming cost V 2 bases and J 7 bases, with 6 bases left between them. Germline CDR1 reads MNHEY; CDR2 reads SVGEGT. This CDR3 region has 12 residues. The CDR3 reads CASSYPANEQFF. The CDR3 DNA reads as TGTGCCAGCAGTTACCCCGCAAATGAGCAGTTCTTC.

This clonotype was seen more than once but under ten times. The CDR3, as DNA: TGCAGTGCCCGTCCGGGACAGGATGAATGGCTAGCGACCCAGTACTTC. Translated, it gives CSARPGQDEWLATQYF. The chain joins TRBV20-1 to TRBJ2-5; 8 bases align to TRBD1. The CDR3 loop spans 16 amino acids. With 6 bases clipped from V and 7 bases from J, the junction kept 19 bases outside the gene matches. Germline V lookup: CDR1 DFQATT, CDR2 SNEGSKA (reference sequence).

In regard to this clonotype: The germline gene is not matched at one end of the junction; a read error may be the cause. V is TRBV6-5 and J is TRBJ2-6; 7 bases map to TRBD1. From germline, CDR1 is MNHEY and CDR2 SVGAGI. This CDR3 has 16 residues. In DNA, the CDR3 is TGTGCCGGCAGTATACGACAGGGTGGCGGGGCCAACGTCCTGACTTTC. As protein: CAGSIRQGGGANVLTF.

There are many counts of this clonotype. The gene calls are TRBV27 and TRBJ2-7; D may be TRBD1 (6 bases). Trimming removed 3 bases from V and 3 bases from J, with 12 bases in between. Germline V lookup: CDR1 MNHEY, CDR2 SMNVEV (reference sequence). The CDR3 has 14 residues. The CDR3 reads CASSLGHPSYEQYF. The CDR3 DNA is TGTGCCAGCAGTTTGGGACACCCGAGCTACGAGCAGTACTTC.

This clonotype was observed a single time. The genes are TRBV2 and TRBJ2-5, with 7 positions matching TRBD1. This CDR3 contains 15 residues. After removal of 5 bases from V and 11 bases from J, the junction contained 17 bases not matched to a gene. Germline CDR1 and CDR2: SNHLY and FYNNEI. CDR3 loop: CASSTHGDSDNEQYF. The CDR3 DNA reads as TGTGCCAGCAGTACTCACGGGGACAGCGACAATGAGCAGTACTTC.